What follows is one T cell receptor (beta chain) and its context. Its cognate antigen is unknown. This sample stems from a study of cytomegalovirus exposure and HLA in healthy donors. On the study more broadly: There were about 86 million unique TCRs (from HLA-typed donors) in an early data release. Regarding the study as a whole: Generally TCR sequences proved uncommon, though certain public TCRs appeared in numerous donors. Immune exposure was documented only through CMV serostatus.

Germline lookup yields CDR1 LNHNV and CDR2 YYDKDF (reference sequence). There are 15 residues in the CDR3. Between the trimmed V and J ends, which lost 0 bases and 0 bases, there was a span of 6 bases. Samples came from healthy bone marrow donors. The primer mix had 60 Vbeta and 13 Jbeta primers. TCRdb keeps only in-frame clones here, not all; method: immunoSEQ multiplex PCR. The table has 150,000 to 200,000 clones, around 81% seen once; the top ten hold approximately 2%. This sequence originates from a man younger than 30 in good health and CMV-seronegative. J is TRBJ1-5 and V is TRBV15; D remains unclear. The sequencing input was PBMCs. CDR3 nucleotide sequence: TGTGCCACCAGCAGAGATCTCGGTAGCAATCAGCCCCAGCATTTT. Its protein is CATSRDLGSNQPQHF.